The following is a TCR beta chain sequence with its context. The sample belongs to a study of identical twins. The V and J ends lost 2 bases and 2 bases respectively, with 8 bases between them. The CDR3 is 14 residues long. Germline assignment: CDR1 LGHDT and CDR2 YNNKEL (reference sequence). Unique molecular identifiers were present on the cDNA, which also gained a universal primer site by template switching. MiXCR was run by TCRdb on the 5' RACE reads, yielding one entry per CDR3 protein. The data contain around 220,000 distinct CDR3 sequences, around 15% of them singletons. The sequenced material came from memory (CD45RO+) T cells sorted from blood. The clonotype originates from a woman under 30 in good health. The chain uses TRBV3-1 and TRBJ2-3; D gene uncertain. The CDR3 region has the DNA TGTGCCAGCAGCCAAAACTATAACACAGATACGCAGTATTTT. Amino acids: CASSQNYNTDTQYF.